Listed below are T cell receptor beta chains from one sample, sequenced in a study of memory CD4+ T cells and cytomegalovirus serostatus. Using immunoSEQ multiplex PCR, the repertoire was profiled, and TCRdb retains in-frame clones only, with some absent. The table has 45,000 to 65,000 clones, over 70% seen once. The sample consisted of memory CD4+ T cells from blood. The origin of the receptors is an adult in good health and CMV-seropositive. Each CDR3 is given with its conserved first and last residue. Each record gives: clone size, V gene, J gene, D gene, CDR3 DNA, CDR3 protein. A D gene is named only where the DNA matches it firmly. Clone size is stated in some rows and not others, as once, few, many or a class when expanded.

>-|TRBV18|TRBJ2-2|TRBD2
TGTGCCAGCTCACCACGGAGGACTAGCGGGCCGGGGGGCACCGGGGAGCTGTTTTTT
CASSPRRTSGPGGTGELFF
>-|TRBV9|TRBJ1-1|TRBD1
TGTGCCAGCAGCGTCCTTGACAGGGGGCTAGGTGAAGCTTTCTTT
CASSVLDRGLGEAFF
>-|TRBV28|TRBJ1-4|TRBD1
TGTGCCAGCAGGGAACTGACAGGGGCTAATGAAAAACTGTTTTTT
CASRELTGANEKLFF
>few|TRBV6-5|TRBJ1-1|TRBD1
TGTGCCAGCAGTTGGGACAGGGGTGCTGAAGCTTTCTTT
CASSWDRGAEAFF
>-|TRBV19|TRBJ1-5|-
TGTGCCAGTAGTATAGATCCCCCGGGGGGCGGCGGCAATCAGCCCCAGCATTTT
CASSIDPPGGGGNQPQHF
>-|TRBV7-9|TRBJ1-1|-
TGTGCCAGCAACGACCGGGCACAGATGAACACTGAAGCTTTCTTT
CASNDRAQMNTEAFF
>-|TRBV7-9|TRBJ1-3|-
TGTGCCAGCAGCGAACAGGCCCCAAACTCTGGAAACACCATATATTTT
CASSEQAPNSGNTIYF
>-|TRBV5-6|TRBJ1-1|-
TGTGCCAGCAGCTTGGTTGGAGCAGGGATGAAAGGCACTGAAGCTTTCTTT
CASSLVGAGMKGTEAFF
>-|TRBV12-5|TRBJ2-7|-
TGTGCTAGTGGTTTGGTTGTAGGACAGCAAGGTGACGAGCAGTACTTC
CASGLVVGQQGDEQYF
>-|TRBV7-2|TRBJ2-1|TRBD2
TGTGCCAGCAGCTTAGCGCTAGCGGGTTACAATGAGCAGTTCTTC
CASSLALAGYNEQFF
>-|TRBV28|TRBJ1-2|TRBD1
TGTGCCAGCAGTAACGGACAGGTCTATGGCTACACCTTC
CASSNGQVYGYTF
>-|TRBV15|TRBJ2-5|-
TGTGCCACCAGCAGAGATCGAAGGGAGACCCAGTACTTC
CATSRDRRETQYF
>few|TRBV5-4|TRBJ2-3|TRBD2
TGTGCCAGCACCAACGGGGGGTCAGATACGCAGTATTTT
CASTNGGSDTQYF
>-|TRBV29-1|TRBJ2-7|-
TGCAGCGTTGTCAGTCAGGACGGTTCCTACGAGCAGTACTTC
CSVVSQDGSYEQYF
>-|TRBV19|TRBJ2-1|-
TGTGCCAGTAGTATAGGAGGGTATGGCAATGAGCAGTTCTTC
CASSIGGYGNEQFF
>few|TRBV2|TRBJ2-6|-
TGTGCCAGCAGTCCTTTATCTTCTGGGGCCAACGTCCTGACTTTC
CASSPLSSGANVLTF
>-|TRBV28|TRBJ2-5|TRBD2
TGTGCCAGCAAGACTAGCGGGACCGCAGAGCGGGAGACCCAGTACTTC
CASKTSGTAERETQYF
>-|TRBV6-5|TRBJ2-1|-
TGTGCCAGCTATCAGGAGGCGGGGAATGAGCAGTTCTTC
CASYQEAGNEQFF
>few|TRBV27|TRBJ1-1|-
TGTGCCAGCATCAAATACCCCGAAGCTTTCTTT
CASIKYPEAFF
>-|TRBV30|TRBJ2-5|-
TGTGCCTGGAGTACGGGAGAAGAGACCCAGTACTTC
CAWSTGEETQYF
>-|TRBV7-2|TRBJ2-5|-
TGTGCCAGCAGCTCTAGGGTCCGGGGGTTCCAAGAGACCCAGTACTTC
CASSSRVRGFQETQYF
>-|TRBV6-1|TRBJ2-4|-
TGTGCCAGCAGTGGGCTGGACGGACCCAAAAACATTCAGTACTTC
CASSGLDGPKNIQYF
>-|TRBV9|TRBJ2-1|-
TGTGCCAGCAGCGTAGGAAGTCGTGAGCAGTTCTTC
CASSVGSREQFF
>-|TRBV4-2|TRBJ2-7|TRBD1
TGTGCCAGCAGCCAGGGAAGGAGACAGGGGGACGAGCAGTACTTC
CASSQGRRQGDEQYF
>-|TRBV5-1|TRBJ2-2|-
TGCGCCAGCAGTTTGGATGTTGGACCCATCACCGGGGAGCTGTTTTTT
CASSLDVGPITGELFF
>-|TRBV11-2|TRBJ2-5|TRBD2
TGTGCCAGCAGCTTAGGAAGCCTAGCGGGAATGGAGACCCAGTACTTC
CASSLGSLAGMETQYF
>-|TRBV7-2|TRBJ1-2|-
TGTGCCAGCAGCTTAGGGGGGGATGGGTATGGCTACACCTTC
CASSLGGDGYGYTF
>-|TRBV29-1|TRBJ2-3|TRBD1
TGCAGCGTCGGGGTGACAGGGGGCACAGATACGCAGTATTTT
CSVGVTGGTDTQYF
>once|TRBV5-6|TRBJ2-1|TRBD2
TGTGCCAGCACCTTGGCAGGACTAGCGGGGGGGCAACTGTTCTTC
CASTLAGLAGGQLFF
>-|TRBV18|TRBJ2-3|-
TGTGCCAGCTCATCAGAAACTAGCACAGATACGCAGTATTTT
CASSSETSTDTQYF
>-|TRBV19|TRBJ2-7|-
TGTGCCAGTAGATCGGACCTATCCTCCTACGAGCAGTACTTC
CASRSDLSSYEQYF
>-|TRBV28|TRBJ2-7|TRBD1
TGTGCCAGCAGTTTATATGGGACAGGGAGGCACGAGCAGTACTTC
CASSLYGTGRHEQYF
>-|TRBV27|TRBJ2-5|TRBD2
TGTGCCACCTCCCGGGCGGGAGGACGAGAGACCCAGTACTTC
CATSRAGGRETQYF
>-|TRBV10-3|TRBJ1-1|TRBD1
TGTGCCATCAGTTGGACAGGGTCAAACACTGAAGCTTTCTTT
CAISWTGSNTEAFF
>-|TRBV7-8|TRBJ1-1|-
TGTGCCAGCAGCCTGGAGGGGAGGACTGAAGCTTTCTTT
CASSLEGRTEAFF
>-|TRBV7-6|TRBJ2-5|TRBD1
TGTGCCAGCAGCGTCGGAGGGGGACAGGGGTCAGAGACCCAGTACTTC
CASSVGGGQGSETQYF
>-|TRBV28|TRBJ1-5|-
TGTGCCAGCCTCGGCCCCAATCAGCCCCAGCATTTT
CASLGPNQPQHF
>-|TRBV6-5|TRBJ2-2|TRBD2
TGTGCCAGCAGTTCTCTGGGGGGGGGCACCGGGGAGCTGTTTTTT
CASSSLGGGTGELFF
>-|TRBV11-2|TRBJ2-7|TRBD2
TGTGCCAGCAGCTCTAGCGGGGGCCCTTACGAGCAGTACTTC
CASSSSGGPYEQYF
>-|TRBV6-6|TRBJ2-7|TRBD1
TGTGCCAGCAGACTCCGGGACAGCTACGAGCAGTACTTC
CASRLRDSYEQYF
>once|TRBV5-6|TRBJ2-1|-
TGTGCCAGCAGCTCGGGATCGTTTTACAATGAGCAGTTCTTC
CASSSGSFYNEQFF
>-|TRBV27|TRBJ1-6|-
TGTGCCAGCAGTTGGCGGCAGGGAGGAGGAAATTCACCCCTCCACTTT
CASSWRQGGGNSPLHF
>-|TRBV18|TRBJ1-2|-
TGTGCCAGCTCACCAGGTTCAGGGAGAGGTGGCTACACCTTC
CASSPGSGRGGYTF
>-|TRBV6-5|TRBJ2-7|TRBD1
TGTGCCAGCAGTTACTCACAGGGGAAAGAGTACTTC
CASSYSQGKEYF
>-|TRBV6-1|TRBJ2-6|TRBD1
TGTGCCAGCAGGACAGGGGGTTCTGGGGCCAACGTCCTGACTTTC
CASRTGGSGANVLTF
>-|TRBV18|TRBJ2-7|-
TGTGCCAGCTCACCACTTGACCGAGACGAGCAGTACTTC
CASSPLDRDEQYF
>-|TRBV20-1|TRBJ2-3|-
TGCAGTGGGGCCCTGCGAGATACGCAGTATTTT
CSGALRDTQYF
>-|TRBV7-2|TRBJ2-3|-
TGTGCCAGCAGCCTTCCCACAGATACGCAGTATTTT
CASSLPTDTQYF
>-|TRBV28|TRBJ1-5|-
TGTGCCAGCAGTCGGGGGCGCAATCAGCCCCAGCATTTT
CASSRGRNQPQHF
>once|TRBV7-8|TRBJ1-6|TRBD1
TGTGCCAGCAGCTTAGGCGGACAGGGGCTTTCACCCCTCCACTTT
CASSLGGQGLSPLHF
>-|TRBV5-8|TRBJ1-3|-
TGTGCCAGCCGACAGTTCTCTGGAAACACCATATATTTT
CASRQFSGNTIYF
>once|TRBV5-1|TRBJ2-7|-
TGCGCCAGCAGCTTGGCCCAGAACAGCTACGAGCAGTACTTC
CASSLAQNSYEQYF
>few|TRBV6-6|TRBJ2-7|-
TGTGCCAGCAGGCCGACAGCGACTTCCTACGAGCAGTACTTC
CASRPTATSYEQYF
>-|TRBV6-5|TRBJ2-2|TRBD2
TGTGCCAGCAGTTACGGGAGGGCCGGGGAGCTGTTTTTT
CASSYGRAGELFF
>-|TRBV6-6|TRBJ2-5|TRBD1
TGTGCCAGCACCCGCGACATGACAGGGGAAGAGACCCAGTACTTC
CASTRDMTGEETQYF
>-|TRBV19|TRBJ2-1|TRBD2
TGTGCCAGTAGTGGGGGACTAGCGGGAGCGGGCAATGAGCAGTTCTTC
CASSGGLAGAGNEQFF
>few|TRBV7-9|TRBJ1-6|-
TGTGCCAGCAGCTTACTAGGCCTAGGGGGTTCACCCCTCCACTTT
CASSLLGLGGSPLHF
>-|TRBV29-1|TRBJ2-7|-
TGCAGCGTCCGACAGACCAGCTCCTACGAGCAGTACTTC
CSVRQTSSYEQYF
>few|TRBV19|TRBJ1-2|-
TGTGCCAGTAGTATAGATTCCAAGGGCCCCTATGGCTACACCTTC
CASSIDSKGPYGYTF
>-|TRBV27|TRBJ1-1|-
TGTGCCACCCATACCCGACCGGGACGGGAGGGGGCTTTCTTT
CATHTRPGREGAFF